Each of the 8 T cell receptor beta chains below was sequenced from the same sample in a study of identical twins. One entry per CDR3 protein results from TCRdb running MiXCR on the 5' RACE reads. The repertoire holds some 500,000 distinct CDR3 sequences, roughly 21% seen once, with about 0.99% in the top ten. These same data were also listed under a study on T cells expressing NK-cell markers.

Source material: CD4+ T cells sorted from blood. These receptor sequences come from a woman younger than 35 in good health.

This clonotype was seen more than once but under ten times. The rearrangement links TRBV20-1 to TRBJ2-3; D ambiguous. Germline CDR1 is DFQATT and CDR2 is SNEGSKA (reference sequence). This CDR3 comprises 14 residues. The V end lost 4 bases, the J end lost 2 bases, and 13 bases lay between the germline ends. The chain's CDR3 is CSATRRANTDTQYF. The CDR3 bases are TGCAGTGCTACAAGACGGGCCAACACAGATACGCAGTATTTT.

This clonotype was seen only a few times. This chain connects TRBV20-1 to TRBJ2-7; 8 positions agree with TRBD2. The germline V gene has CDR1 DFQATT and CDR2 SNEGSKA (reference sequence). The CDR3 consists of 15 residues. V trimming: 3 bases; J trimming: 2 bases; junction bases outside the gene matches: 9. CDR3 DNA: TGCAGTGCTAGGGACTATCTAGCGGGTCCCTACGAGCAGTACTTC. Translated: CSARDYLAGPYEQYF.

This clonotype came up once. The chain is built from TRBV18 and TRBJ2-1, with 7 bases matching TRBD2. V lost 2 bases to trimming and J lost 5 bases; unmatched junction nucleotides: 6. Germline V gene sequence: CDR1 KGHSH, CDR2 LQKENI. This CDR3 contains 15 residues. The CDR3 DNA sequence: TGTGCCAGCTCACCAGTGAGCGGGGTTAACAATGAGCAGTTCTTC. It is translated as CASSPVSGVNNEQFF.

The V and J genes are TRBV4-3 and TRBJ2-5; no clear D. Per the germline V gene, CDR1 is LGHNA and CDR2 is YSLEER. The CDR3 runs 15 residues. Trimming removed 4 bases from V and 0 bases from J, with 12 bases in between. The CDR3 sequence: CASSRGLGYQETQYF. For the CDR3, the DNA is TGCGCCAGCAGCCGAGGATTGGGGTACCAAGAGACCCAGTACTTC.

The rearrangement links TRBV12-3 or TRBV12-4 to TRBJ2-1, with TRBD1 as a possible D gene (6 bases). This CDR3 contains 13 residues. The V gene lost 4 bases and the J gene lost 9 bases, with 13 bases spanning the gap. The DNA for the CDR3 is TGTGCCAGCAGTTACGGGACAATGGGTGAGCAGTTCTTC. It translates to CASSYGTMGEQFF.

This chain links TRBV5-1 with TRBJ1-1; D perhaps matches TRBD1 (6 bases). Trimming left V 3 bases short and J 13 bases short, with 19 bases between. The CDR3 consists of 13 residues. Germline V gene sequence: CDR1 SGHRS, CDR2 YFSETQ. CDR3 sequence reads: CASSSIRGEEDFF. In DNA, the CDR3 is TGCGCCAGCAGCTCCATTAGGGGGGAGGAGGATTTCTTT.

This clonotype was seen a handful of times. The chain combines TRBV5-1 with TRBJ1-6; TRBD1 might be the D (6 bases). V lost 0 bases and J 9 bases, leaving 10 bases between the germline ends. The CDR3 covers 14 residues. Germline lookup yields CDR1 SGHRS and CDR2 YFSETQ. The CDR3 region has the DNA TGCGCCAGCAGCTTGGGACAGGAATTTTCACCCCTCCACTTT. The encoded protein is CASSLGQEFSPLHF.

Ten or more counts support this clonotype. This chain links TRBV7-2 with TRBJ1-2, with 7 bases aligning to TRBD1. Trimming cost V 5 bases and J 3 bases; bases outside gene matches: 9. The CDR3 length is 15 residues. Germline V gene data show CDR1 as SGHTA and CDR2 as FQGNSA. The CDR3 loop reads CASSRWGQQDYGYTF. The CDR3 DNA is TGTGCCAGCAGCCGCTGGGGACAGCAAGACTATGGCTACACCTTC. Full variable domain (remainder filled in from reference TRBV7-2 and TRBJ1-2): GAGVSQSPSNKVTEKGKDVELRCDPISGHTALYWYRQSLGQGLEFLIYFQGNSAPDKSGLPSDRFSAERTGGSVSTLTIQRTQQEDSAVYLCASSRWGQQDYGYTFGSGTRLTVV.